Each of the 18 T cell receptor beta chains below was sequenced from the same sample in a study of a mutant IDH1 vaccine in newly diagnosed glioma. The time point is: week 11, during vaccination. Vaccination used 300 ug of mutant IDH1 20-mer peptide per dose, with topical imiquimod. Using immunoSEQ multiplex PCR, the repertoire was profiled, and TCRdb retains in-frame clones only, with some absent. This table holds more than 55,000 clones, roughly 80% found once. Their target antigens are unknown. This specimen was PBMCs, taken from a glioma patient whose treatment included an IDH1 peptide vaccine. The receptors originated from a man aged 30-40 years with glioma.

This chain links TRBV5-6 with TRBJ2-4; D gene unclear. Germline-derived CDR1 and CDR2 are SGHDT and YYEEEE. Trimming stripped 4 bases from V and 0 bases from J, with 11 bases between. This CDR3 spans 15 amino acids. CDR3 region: CASSKGILAKNIQYF. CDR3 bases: TGTGCCAGCAGCAAGGGAATCCTAGCCAAAAACATTCAGTACTTC.

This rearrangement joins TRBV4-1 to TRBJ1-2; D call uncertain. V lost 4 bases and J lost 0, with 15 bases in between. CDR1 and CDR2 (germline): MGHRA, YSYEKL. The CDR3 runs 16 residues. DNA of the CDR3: TGCGCCAGCAGCCTCGGCTTGAGGCTCACTAACTATGGCTACACCTTC. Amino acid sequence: CASSLGLRLTNYGYTF.

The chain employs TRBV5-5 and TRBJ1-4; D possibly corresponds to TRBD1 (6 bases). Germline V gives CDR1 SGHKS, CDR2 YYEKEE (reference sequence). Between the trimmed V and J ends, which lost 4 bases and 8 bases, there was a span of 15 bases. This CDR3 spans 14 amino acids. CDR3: CASSPGAAYEKLFF. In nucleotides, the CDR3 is TGTGCCAGCAGCCCGGGGGCTGCCTACGAAAAACTGTTTTTT.

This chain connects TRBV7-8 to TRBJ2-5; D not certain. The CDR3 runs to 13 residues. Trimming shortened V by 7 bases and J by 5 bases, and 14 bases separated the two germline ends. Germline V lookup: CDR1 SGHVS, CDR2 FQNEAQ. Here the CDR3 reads CASTPFSWETQYF. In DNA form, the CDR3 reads TGTGCCAGCACCCCGTTCTCCTGGGAGACCCAGTACTTC.

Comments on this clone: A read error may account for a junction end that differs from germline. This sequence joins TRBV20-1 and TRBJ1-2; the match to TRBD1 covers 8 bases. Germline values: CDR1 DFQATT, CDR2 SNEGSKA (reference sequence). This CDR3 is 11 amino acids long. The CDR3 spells CSAAGTGPLNF. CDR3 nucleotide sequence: TGCAGTGCTGCCGGGACAGGCCCTTTGAATTTC.

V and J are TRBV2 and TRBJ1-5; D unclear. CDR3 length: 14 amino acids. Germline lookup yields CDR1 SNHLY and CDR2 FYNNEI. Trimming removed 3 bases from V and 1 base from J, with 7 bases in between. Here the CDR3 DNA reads TGTGCCAGCAGTGAGTACAGAAGCAATCAGCCCCAGCATTTT. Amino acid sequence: CASSEYRSNQPQHF.

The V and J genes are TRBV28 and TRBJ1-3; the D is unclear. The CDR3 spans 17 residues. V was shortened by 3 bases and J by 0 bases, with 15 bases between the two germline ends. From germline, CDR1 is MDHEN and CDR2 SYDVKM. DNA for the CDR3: TGTGCCAGCAGTTTCCCCTTACAGTCCTACTCTGGAAACACCATATATTTT. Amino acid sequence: CASSFPLQSYSGNTIYF.

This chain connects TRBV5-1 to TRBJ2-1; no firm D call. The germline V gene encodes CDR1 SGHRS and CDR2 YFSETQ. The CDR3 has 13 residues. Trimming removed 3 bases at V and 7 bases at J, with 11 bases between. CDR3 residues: CASSWVEGNEQFF. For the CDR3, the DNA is TGCGCCAGCAGCTGGGTCGAAGGGAATGAGCAGTTCTTC.

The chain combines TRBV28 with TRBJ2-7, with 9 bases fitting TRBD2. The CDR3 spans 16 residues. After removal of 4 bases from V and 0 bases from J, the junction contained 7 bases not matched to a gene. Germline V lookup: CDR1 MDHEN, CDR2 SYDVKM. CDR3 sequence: CASSSFPSGTSYEQYF. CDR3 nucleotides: TGTGCCAGCAGTTCCTTTCCTAGCGGGACCTCCTACGAGCAGTACTTC.

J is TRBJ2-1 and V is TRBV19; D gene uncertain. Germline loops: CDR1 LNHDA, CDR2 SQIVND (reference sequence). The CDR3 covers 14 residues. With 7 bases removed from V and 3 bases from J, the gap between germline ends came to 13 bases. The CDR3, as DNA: TGTGCCAGTACTCTCGGGCTTTTCTACAATGAGCAGTTCTTC. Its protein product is CASTLGLFYNEQFF.

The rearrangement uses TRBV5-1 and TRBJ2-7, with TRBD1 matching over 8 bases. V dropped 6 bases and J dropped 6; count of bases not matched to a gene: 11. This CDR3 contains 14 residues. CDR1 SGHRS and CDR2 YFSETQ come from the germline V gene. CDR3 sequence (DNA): TGCGCCAGCACTGGAGGACAGGGATACAGCGAGCAGTACTTC. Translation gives CASTGGQGYSEQYF.

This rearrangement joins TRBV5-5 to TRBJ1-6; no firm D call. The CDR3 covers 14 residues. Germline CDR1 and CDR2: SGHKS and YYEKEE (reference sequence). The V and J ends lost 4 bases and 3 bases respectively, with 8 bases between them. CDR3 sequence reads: CASSLRDYNSPLHF. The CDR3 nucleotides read TGTGCCAGCAGCCTAAGGGACTATAATTCACCCCTCCACTTT.

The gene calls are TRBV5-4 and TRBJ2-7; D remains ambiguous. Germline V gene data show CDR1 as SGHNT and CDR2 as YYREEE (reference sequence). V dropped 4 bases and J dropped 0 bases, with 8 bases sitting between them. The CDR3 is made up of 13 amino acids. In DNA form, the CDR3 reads TGTGCCAGCAGCGTCAGATTCTCCTACGAGCAGTACTTC. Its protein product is CASSVRFSYEQYF.

Written as DNA, the CDR3 is TGTGCCAGCAGCTCGGGGGGGCGGTACGAGCAGTACTTC. It encodes CASSSGGRYEQYF. The chain links TRBV5-4 to TRBJ2-7; 8 bases are shared with TRBD2. Germline V gene lookup returns CDR1 SGHNT and CDR2 YYREEE (reference sequence). V lost 3 bases, J lost 4 bases, and 3 bases stayed unmatched. The CDR3 has 13 residues.

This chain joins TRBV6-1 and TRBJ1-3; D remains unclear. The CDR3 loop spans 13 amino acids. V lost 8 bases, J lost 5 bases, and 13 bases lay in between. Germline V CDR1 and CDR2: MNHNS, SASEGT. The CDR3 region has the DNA TGTGCCAGCTGCGGGCAGTTAAGAAACACCATATATTTT. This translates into CASCGQLRNTIYF.

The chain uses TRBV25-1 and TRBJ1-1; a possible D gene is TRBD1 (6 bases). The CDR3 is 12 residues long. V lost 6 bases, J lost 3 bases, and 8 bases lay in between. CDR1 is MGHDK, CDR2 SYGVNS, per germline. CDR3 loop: CASRDRYTEAFF. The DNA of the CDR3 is TGTGCCAGCAGGGACAGATACACTGAAGCTTTCTTT.

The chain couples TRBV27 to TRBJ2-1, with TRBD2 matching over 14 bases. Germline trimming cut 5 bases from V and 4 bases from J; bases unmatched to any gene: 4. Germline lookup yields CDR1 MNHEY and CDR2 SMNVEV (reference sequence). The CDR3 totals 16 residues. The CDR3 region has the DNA TGTGCCAGCAGTCCCGGACTAGCGGGAGGTTACAATGAGCAGTTCTTC. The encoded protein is CASSPGLAGGYNEQFF.

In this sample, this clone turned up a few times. CDR3 in DNA: TGTGCCAGCTCACCGCAGGGAGTTGGAAGTCAGCCCCAGCATTTT. It yields the protein CASSPQGVGSQPQHF. V and J are TRBV18 and TRBJ1-5; D perhaps matches TRBD1 (5 bases). The ends were cut back, 3 bases at V and 6 bases at J, with 15 bases in the middle. This CDR3 spans 15 amino acids. Germline values: CDR1 KGHSH, CDR2 LQKENI.